The T cell receptor beta chain under discussion was sequenced for a study of control samples from healthy donors and cancer patients. The table came from immunoSEQ multiplex PCR; TCRdb's copy has only in-frame clones and leaves some out. The sample consists of roughly 90,000 clones, about 89% of them appearing once. The CDR3 extends over 15 amino acids. Germline-derived CDR1 and CDR2 are ENHRY and SYGVKD. Between the trimmed V and J ends, which lost 0 bases and 8 bases, there was a span of 16 bases. The sequenced sample consisted of PBMCs. The receptor's source is a woman between 45 and 65 years old with colorectal cancer. V usage is TRBV10-3 and J usage is TRBJ1-2; perhaps TRBD1 as D (5 bases). Here the CDR3 reads CAISESMRGWDGYTF. For the CDR3, the DNA is TGTGCCATCAGTGAGTCGATGCGGGGGTGGGACGGCTACACCTTC.